One and the same sample provided the 26 T cell receptor beta chains below, sequenced in a study of blood T cell repertoires in COVID-19. TCRdb's table, derived via immunoSEQ multiplex PCR, lists solely in-frame clones and lacks some. The profile shows 200,000 to 300,000 clones, roughly 84% of them singletons. Sequencing was carried out using peripheral blood. The receptors here all came from a man aged 40-49 years with acute or convalescent COVID-19.

This chain uses TRBV13 with TRBJ2-1, with 11 bases fitting TRBD2. The germline V gene has CDR1 PRHDT and CDR2 FYEKMQ (reference sequence). There are 16 residues in the CDR3. J was trimmed by 4 bases and V by 3 bases; bases with no gene match: 5. The CDR3 spells CASSFTGTSGYNEQFF. The CDR3 DNA reads as TGTGCCAGCAGCTTCACCGGGACTAGCGGATACAATGAGCAGTTCTTC.

This clone showed up just a few times. The chain joins TRBV19 to TRBJ1-1; TRBD1 is a possible D gene (6 bases). This CDR3 contains 14 residues. CDR1 and CDR2 (germline): LNHDA, SQIVND (reference sequence). Trimming cost V 3 bases and J 1 base, with 9 bases left between them. CDR3 sequence: CASSMGAGNTEAFF. CDR3 nucleotides: TGTGCCAGTAGTATGGGGGCAGGGAACACTGAAGCTTTCTTT.

The chain combines TRBV7-9 with TRBJ2-1; TRBD2 aligns across 7 bases. V shed 5 bases and J 10 bases; nucleotides not matched to a gene: 5. This CDR3 region has 12 residues. The germline V gene has CDR1 SEHNR and CDR2 FQNEAQ (reference sequence). The CDR3 here is CASSRGVGEQFF. The CDR3, as DNA: TGTGCCAGCAGCCGGGGGGTCGGGGAGCAGTTCTTC.

This chain uses TRBV7-9 with TRBJ1-6; perhaps TRBD1 as D (6 bases). V shed 4 bases and J shed 8 bases, with 18 bases lying between them. Germline CDR1 SEHNR, CDR2 FQNEAQ (reference sequence). The CDR3 covers 16 residues. DNA of the CDR3: TGTGCCAGCAGCTCAGAAATAGGACAGTACGATTCACCCCTCCACTTT. This sequence encodes CASSSEIGQYDSPLHF.

CDR3 residues: CSAETGIESETQYF. CDR3 coding DNA: TGCAGCGCCGAGACAGGGATCGAATCGGAGACCCAGTACTTC. V gene TRBV29-1 combines with J gene TRBJ2-5; 7 nucleotides line up with TRBD1. This CDR3 region has 14 residues. Germline V gene lookup returns CDR1 SQVTM and CDR2 ANQGSEA. V shed 7 bases and J 5 bases; nucleotides not matched to a gene: 13.

This clone was seen once. The chain is built from TRBV29-1 and TRBJ2-1; maybe TRBD2 (5 bases). The germline gives CDR1 SQVTM, CDR2 ANQGSEA. The CDR3 length is 11 residues. V lost 7 bases, J lost 8 bases, and 12 bases lay in between. The CDR3 DNA follows: TGCAGCGCATCTAAGGGAGATGAGCAGTTCTTC. Its translation is CSASKGDEQFF.

This clone was counted a few times. The J gene is TRBJ1-2, the V gene TRBV7-2; no definite D call. V lost 5 bases to trimming and J lost 6 bases, with 13 bases between them. The length of the CDR3 is 13 residues. Germline V gene data show CDR1 as SGHTA and CDR2 as FQGNSA. CDR3 sequence (DNA): TGTGCCAGCAGCGTGCCCTATGGTCATGGCTACACCTTC. Translated: CASSVPYGHGYTF.

This chain links TRBV29-1 with TRBJ2-6; D may be TRBD1 (5 bases). The germline V and J ends were trimmed by 6 bases and 2 bases, with 11 bases remaining between them. The CDR3 totals 14 residues. CDR1 SQVTM and CDR2 ANQGSEA come from the germline V gene. CDR3 in amino acids: CSVSNRTGANVLTF. CDR3 nucleotide sequence: TGCAGCGTCTCCAACAGGACTGGGGCCAACGTCCTGACTTTC.

The CDR3 loop is CASSLYQGVNEKLFF. The DNA for the CDR3 is TGTGCCAGCAGCTTGTATCAGGGGGTCAATGAAAAACTGTTTTTT. The V and J genes are TRBV5-6 and TRBJ1-4, with 7 bases fitting TRBD1. The V gene's germline CDR1 is SGHDT and CDR2 YYEEEE. The V segment lost 1 base and the J segment 5 bases; nucleotides outside the gene matches: 5. CDR3 length equals 15 residues.

The chain joins TRBV24-1 to TRBJ2-1; 10 nucleotides align to TRBD2. Looked up from germline, CDR1 is KGHDR and CDR2 is SFDVKD. After removal of 9 bases from V and 9 bases from J, the junction contained 10 bases not matched to a gene. The CDR3 totals 14 residues. The CDR3 reads CATAAGGPDSEQFF. For the CDR3, the DNA is TGTGCCACCGCAGCGGGAGGGCCCGATTCTGAGCAGTTCTTC.

CDR3 nucleotides: TGTGCCAGCAGCTCCGGGACACTTAACACTGAAGCTTTCTTT. Translation gives CASSSGTLNTEAFF. This rearrangement joins TRBV11-2 to TRBJ1-1; D possibly corresponds to TRBD1 (6 bases). Per the germline V gene, CDR1 is SGHAT and CDR2 is FQNNGV. The length of the CDR3 is 14 residues. V lost 4 bases and J lost 2, with 11 bases in between.

This clone was picked up one time. V usage is TRBV19 and J usage is TRBJ1-5, with D maybe TRBD1 (6 bases). Per the germline V gene, CDR1 is LNHDA and CDR2 is SQIVND (reference sequence). The CDR3 is 14 amino acids. The V and J ends lost 7 bases and 3 bases respectively, with 13 bases between them. CDR3 sequence (DNA): TGTGCCAGTACCCCGGGGGGGCACAATCAGCCCCAGCATTTT. Its translation: CASTPGGHNQPQHF.

The chain has TRBV7-8 and TRBJ1-6, with TRBD1 matching 11 bases. CDR1 SGHVS and CDR2 FQNEAQ come from the germline V gene. This CDR3 comprises 15 residues. Unmatched junction bases numbered 4, after V lost 4 bases and J lost 8 bases. CDR3 nucleotides: TGTGCCAGCAGCTCCCGGACAGGGGGCGATTCACCCCTCCACTTT. Protein product: CASSSRTGGDSPLHF.

The chain uses TRBV7-9 and TRBJ2-7; 8 bases map to TRBD1. This CDR3 region has 14 residues. In germline, CDR1 is SEHNR, CDR2 FQNEAQ (reference sequence). J gave up 3 bases and V 1 base, and 2 bases lay outside the gene matches. CDR3 residues: CASSLGGQGYEQYF. The CDR3, as DNA: TGTGCCAGCAGCTTAGGTGGACAGGGCTACGAGCAGTACTTC.

The chain is built from TRBV19 and TRBJ2-3; maybe TRBD2 (6 bases). Trimming stripped 0 bases from V and 4 bases from J, with 17 bases between. The CDR3 runs 17 residues. Germline V gives CDR1 LNHDA, CDR2 SQIVND (reference sequence). The CDR3 DNA follows: TGTGCCAGTAGTATAGAAGCAGCGGGTTCTCGTCCAGATACGCAGTATTTT. Its protein is CASSIEAAGSRPDTQYF.

V gene TRBV4-1 combines with J gene TRBJ2-7; 10 nucleotides line up with TRBD2. The CDR3 length is 15 residues. The V segment lost 4 bases and the J segment 5 bases; nucleotides outside the gene matches: 8. Germline lookup yields CDR1 MGHRA and CDR2 YSYEKL. In nucleotides, the CDR3 is TGCGCCAGCAGCCCCTTCGGTCTAGCGGGAGACGAGCAGTACTTC. Protein product: CASSPFGLAGDEQYF.

The V gene is TRBV13, the J gene TRBJ1-3, with 8 bases fitting TRBD1. The CDR3 covers 14 residues. V shed 4 bases and J 2 bases; nucleotides not matched to a gene: 1. The germline V gene encodes CDR1 PRHDT and CDR2 FYEKMQ (reference sequence). The CDR3 region has the DNA TGTGCCAGCAGCTCAGGGGGCACTGGAAACACCATATATTTT. This gives the protein CASSSGGTGNTIYF.

The gene calls are TRBV18 and TRBJ2-7; 11 nucleotides align to TRBD2. Trimming cost V 3 bases and J 5 bases; bases outside gene matches: 12. Germline assignment: CDR1 KGHSH and CDR2 LQKENI. This CDR3 comprises 17 residues. This CDR3 reads CASSPFLAGGSSNEQYF. CDR3 nucleotides: TGTGCCAGCTCACCTTTTTTAGCGGGAGGGTCCTCGAACGAGCAGTACTTC.

The genes are TRBV18 and TRBJ1-4; 7 nucleotides match TRBD1. Germline V lookup: CDR1 KGHSH, CDR2 LQKENI. This CDR3 spans 15 amino acids. Trimming removed 1 base from V and 8 bases from J; junction bases left unmatched: 7. Here the CDR3 reads CASSPQEGAYEKLFF. The DNA for the CDR3 is TGTGCCAGCTCACCACAAGAGGGGGCGTACGAAAAACTGTTTTTT.

The V and J genes are TRBV7-2 and TRBJ2-3; D is ambiguous. CDR3 size: 16 residues. Germline V gene data show CDR1 as SGHTA and CDR2 as FQGNSA. The V gene lost 4 bases and the J gene lost 2 bases, with 16 bases spanning the gap. The DNA of the CDR3 is TGTGCCAGCAGCTCCTTCGGCGGCCATGACACAGATACGCAGTATTTT. Its protein product is CASSSFGGHDTDTQYF.

This clone occurred once. This sequence joins TRBV11-2 and TRBJ1-3; 8 bases are a match to TRBD1. This CDR3 comprises 15 residues. The germline gives CDR1 SGHAT, CDR2 FQNNGV. Trimming removed 3 bases from V and 4 bases from J; junction bases left unmatched: 5. For the CDR3, the DNA is TGTGCCAGCAGCTTGGCCGGGACAGGAGGAAACACCATATATTTT. Translated, it gives CASSLAGTGGNTIYF. The full variable domain, in which reference TRBV11-2 and TRBJ1-3 provide the parts outside the CDR3, is EAGVAQSPRYKIIEKRQSVAFWCNPISGHATLYWYQQILGQGPKLLIQFQNNGVVDDSQLPKDRFSAERLKGVDSTLKIQPAKLEDSAVYLCASSLAGTGGNTIYFGEGSWLTVV.

V and J are TRBV7-9 and TRBJ2-3; D is undetermined. Germline V gene data show CDR1 as SEHNR and CDR2 as FQNEAQ (reference sequence). Trimming removed 4 bases at V and 1 base at J, with 9 bases between. The CDR3 extends over 14 amino acids. The CDR3 spells CASSSRRGTDTQYF. The CDR3, as DNA: TGTGCCAGCAGCTCGCGTCGGGGCACAGATACGCAGTATTTT.

The chain joins TRBV19 to TRBJ1-3; D is undetermined. V gave up 3 bases and J gave up 0 bases, with 9 bases separating them. There are 15 residues in the CDR3. Germline CDR1 reads LNHDA; CDR2 reads SQIVND (reference sequence). The CDR3 region is CASSIGRDSGNTIYF. CDR3 nucleotides: TGTGCCAGTAGTATCGGACGGGACTCTGGAAACACCATATATTTT.

This chain joins TRBV7-2 and TRBJ2-5; 14 bases are a match to TRBD2. Trimming cost V 5 bases and J 5 bases; bases outside gene matches: 7. Germline CDR1 reads SGHTA; CDR2 reads FQGNSA. The CDR3 covers 16 residues. CDR3 in amino acids: CASSPRLAGGLETQYF. The CDR3, as DNA: TGTGCCAGCAGCCCGAGACTAGCGGGAGGGCTGGAGACCCAGTACTTC.

The rearrangement joins TRBV5-1 to TRBJ2-2; TRBD1 is a possible D gene (8 bases). The CDR3 runs 17 residues. V was shortened by 3 bases and J by 4 bases, with 19 bases between the two germline ends. Per the germline V gene, CDR1 is SGHRS and CDR2 is YFSETQ. CDR3 in amino acids: CASSWGGQVMTTGELFF. CDR3 coding DNA: TGCGCCAGCAGCTGGGGGGGACAGGTCATGACCACCGGGGAGCTGTTTTTT.

The V and J genes are TRBV2 and TRBJ1-5; no clear D gene. This CDR3 is 13 amino acids long. Germline CDR1 is SNHLY and CDR2 is FYNNEI. Trimming cost V 5 bases and J 1 base, with 6 bases left between them. The CDR3 coding sequence is TGTGCCAGCAGTATCCAGAGCAATCAGCCCCAGCATTTT. Residues: CASSIQSNQPQHF.